The clone carrying this T cell receptor delta chain was seen a few times. TCRdb called clones from the RT-PCR reads again using CATT. This sample yields roughly 1,800 delta-chain clones, of which less than 5.5% are seen a single time; roughly 12% belongs to the top ten. This specimen comes from a study of gamma-delta T cells after stem cell transplantation. The receptor's source is a human donor. It is not recorded whose cells these are; they may come from a transplant donor. The sample was gamma-delta T cells.

CDR3 amino acids: CACDELDTDKLIF. The CDR3 nucleotides are TGTGCCTGTGACGAACTGGACACCGATAAACTCATCTTT. J is TRDJ1 and V is TRDV2; the D gene is possibly TRDD3 (5 bases). This CDR3 has 13 residues. Germline V gene data show CDR1 as GEAIGNYY and CDR2 as EKD. V was trimmed by 3 bases and J by 0 bases, leaving 7 bases between them.